Listed below are T cell receptor beta chains from one sample, sequenced in a study of CD8 T cells in ankylosing spondylitis. TCRdb recomputed calls from the 5' RACE reads with MiXCR, one row per CDR3 protein. In the table there are 350,000 or so distinct CDR3 sequences, 8% of which are singletons. The sequenced material came from blood, either unsorted or a sorted T cell fraction (not recorded which). The receptor source for this set is a male donor with ankylosing spondylitis. The CDR3 runs from the conserved cysteine through the conserved F or W. A D gene is named only where the DNA matches it firmly. The size field is filled for only some rows; it gives once, few, many or a size class.

few,15,NA,TRBV4-3,TRBJ2-1,TGCGCCAGCAGCCAAGGATCTTACCTAAGGAATGAGCAGTTCTTC,CASSQGSYLRNEQFF
NA,14,NA,TRBV7-2,TRBJ2-1,TGTGCCAGCAGCTTAGTAAGCGGGTGGGTTGAGCAGTTCTTC,CASSLVSGWVEQFF
few,17,TRBD2,TRBV11-3,TRBJ2-3,TGTGCCAGCAGCTTACCCAAAGGACTAGCGGGAGCAGATACGCAGTATTTT,CASSLPKGLAGADTQYF
NA,14,TRBD2,TRBV20-1,TRBJ2-7,TGCAGTGCTAGAGTCGCGGGAGGGCCGCAAGAGCAGTACTTC,CSARVAGGPQEQYF
few,14,TRBD2,TRBV6-1,TRBJ2-2,TGTGCCAGCAGGCGGGAGGGCCCCGCCGGGGAGCTGTTTTTT,CASRREGPAGELFF
many,14,TRBD1,TRBV10-3,TRBJ2-3,TGTGCCATTACAGGGGGCGGGCGCACAGATACGCAGTATTTT,CAITGGGRTDTQYF
few,13,NA,TRBV29-1,TRBJ1-1,TGCAGCGTCTGCGGGACACAGAACACTGAAGCTTTCTTT,CSVCGTQNTEAFF
many,14,NA,TRBV2,TRBJ1-1,TGTGCCACCAAGGTGCAGAGGGGGGTGACTGAAGCTTTCTTT,CATKVQRGVTEAFF
many,13,NA,TRBV3-1,TRBJ1-2,TGTGCCAGCAGCCCCCGGTCTTTCTATGGCTACACCTTC,CASSPRSFYGYTF
few,15,NA,TRBV7-6,TRBJ2-1,TGTGCCAGCAGCCCCCGAGTAGCGTCTATCAATGAGCAGTTCTTC,CASSPRVASINEQFF
NA,13,TRBD1,TRBV29-1,TRBJ2-7,TGCAGCGTGACCGAGGGGGCGCCCTACGAGCAGTACTTC,CSVTEGAPYEQYF
NA,13,NA,TRBV6-1,TRBJ1-4,TGTGCCAGCAGTAGGAGCCATGATGAAAAACTGTTTTTT,CASSRSHDEKLFF
many,14,NA,TRBV28,TRBJ1-1,TGTGCCAGCAGTCCTAGGACGCAAACTACTGAAGCTTTCTTT,CASSPRTQTTEAFF
NA,16,TRBD1,TRBV9,TRBJ1-2,TGTGCCAGCAGCGAGAGGATCGGACAGGGGGGCTATGGCTACACCTTC,CASSERIGQGGYGYTF
few,11,NA,TRBV5-1,TRBJ2-1,TGCGCCAGCAGCTCCGACGGGCAGCAGTTCTTC,CASSSDGQQFF
many,12,NA,TRBV27,TRBJ2-1,TGTGCCAGCAGTCCCAGCCGGGGTGAGCAGTTCTTC,CASSPSRGEQFF
few,16,NA,TRBV19,TRBJ2-1,TGTGCCAGTAGTATAGCGGGCCAGCGGGCCTACAATGAGCAGTTCTTC,CASSIAGQRAYNEQFF
few,16,NA,TRBV28,TRBJ1-6,TGTGCCAGCAGTTTATGGAGGAGCTCCTATAATTCACCCCTCCACTTT,CASSLWRSSYNSPLHF
many,15,TRBD1,TRBV12-5,TRBJ2-7,TGTGCTAGTGGGACGGGACAGGGAAGCTCCTACGAGCAGTACTTC,CASGTGQGSSYEQYF
few,17,TRBD1,TRBV19,TRBJ1-5,TGTGCCACTCACGCTGTTCCCGGGACAGGGCTCAATCAGCCCCAGCATTTT,CATHAVPGTGLNQPQHF
NA,15,NA,TRBV2,TRBJ2-7,TGTGCCAGCAGTGAGCACGTTAGAAGCTCCTACGAGCAGTACTTC,CASSEHVRSSYEQYF
many,16,NA,TRBV27,TRBJ2-1,TGTGCCAGCAGCGTCGCACCTGCCTTAAAGATCAATGAGCAGTTCTTC,CASSVAPALKINEQFF
many,13,NA,TRBV12-3/TRBV12-4,TRBJ2-6,TGTGCCAGCAGTTTAAGGGCGACCAACGTCCTGACTTTC,CASSLRATNVLTF
NA,16,TRBD2,TRBV6-2/TRBV6-3,TRBJ2-1,TGTGCCAGCAGAGGGCTAGCGGGAGGGTACTACAATGAGCAGTTCTTC,CASRGLAGGYYNEQFF
NA,17,TRBD2,TRBV4-1,TRBJ2-3,TGCGCCAGCAGCCCTGGGGGACTAGCGGGAGCGGAAGATACGCAGTATTTT,CASSPGGLAGAEDTQYF
many,14,NA,TRBV20-1,TRBJ1-5,TGCAGTGCTAGAGATGGGACACGAATCCTCCCCCAGCATTTT,CSARDGTRILPQHF
NA,16,NA,TRBV25-1,TRBJ1-6,TGTGCCAGCAGTGAGGAGGGGGGCTTCTATAATTCACCCCTCCACTTT,CASSEEGGFYNSPLHF
many,15,TRBD2,TRBV12-3/TRBV12-4,TRBJ2-1,TGTGCCAGCACCGTAGCGGGAGGAGGCTACAATGAGCAGTTCTTC,CASTVAGGGYNEQFF
many,14,NA,TRBV28,TRBJ1-5,TGTGCCAGCAGTTTTAGTCTGGGTATTCAGCCCCAGCATTTT,CASSFSLGIQPQHF
NA,15,TRBD1,TRBV4-1,TRBJ2-2,TGCGCCAGCTCCGGGGACAGCGCGAACACCGGGGAGCTGTTTTTT,CASSGDSANTGELFF
many,15,NA,TRBV7-8,TRBJ1-2,TGTGCCAGCAGCTTAGCTGCCCCCTCTAACTATGGCTACACCTTC,CASSLAAPSNYGYTF
many,15,NA,TRBV27,TRBJ2-4,TGTGCCAGCAGTTTAGGGGGCGCCGGGGGAAACATTCAGTACTTC,CASSLGGAGGNIQYF
NA,15,NA,TRBV27,TRBJ1-1,TGTGCCAGCAGTCCAGACAGCTTTCCCGACACTGAAGCTTTCTTT,CASSPDSFPDTEAFF
few,14,TRBD2,TRBV12-3/TRBV12-4,TRBJ2-7,TGTGCCAGCAGGTCTAGCGGTCAAGCCTACGAGCAGTACTTC,CASRSSGQAYEQYF
few,13,NA,TRBV7-9,TRBJ2-1,TGTGCCAGCAGCCCCACAACCCGGGGGGAGCAGTTCTTC,CASSPTTRGEQFF
NA,16,NA,TRBV3-1,TRBJ2-5,TGTGCCAGCAGCCAAGATCTCCGCAGGGACGCGGAGACCCAGTACTTC,CASSQDLRRDAETQYF
NA,12,TRBD1,TRBV5-6,TRBJ2-1,TGTGCCAGCAACAACAGGGGGAATGAGCAGTTCTTC,CASNNRGNEQFF
many,17,TRBD1,TRBV12-3/TRBV12-4,TRBJ2-3,TGTGCCAGCAGTAAAAGACAGGGGGCGAGGGGCACAGATACGCAGTATTTT,CASSKRQGARGTDTQYF
few,17,TRBD1,TRBV6-1,TRBJ1-4,TGTGCCACAAGATGGAGCGGGACAGGGGGCTCGGATGAAAAACTGTTTTTT,CATRWSGTGGSDEKLFF
few,16,TRBD1,TRBV19,TRBJ1-5,TGTGCCAGTAGTATCTATAGGACAGGGTGGGACCAGCCCCAGCATTTT,CASSIYRTGWDQPQHF
few,14,NA,TRBV2,TRBJ2-3,TGTGCCAGCAGTATGAGGCGGAGCACAGATACGCAGTATTTT,CASSMRRSTDTQYF
few,17,NA,TRBV12-3/TRBV12-4,TRBJ1-1,TGTGCCAGCAGACCGGGCTGGGGGGTATCGATGAACACTGAAGCTTTCTTT,CASRPGWGVSMNTEAFF
few,15,TRBD1,TRBV20-1,TRBJ2-1,TGCAGTGCTAGAGTAGGACAGGCGGCTTACAATGAGCAGTTCTTC,CSARVGQAAYNEQFF
NA,13,NA,TRBV5-1,TRBJ2-3,TGCGCCAGCAGCTTGGGAGGGGGGGCTACGCAGTATTTT,CASSLGGGATQYF
NA,14,NA,TRBV12-3/TRBV12-4,TRBJ2-1,TGTGCCAGCAGTTTAGGTGGGAGGAGTAAGACACAGTTCTTC,CASSLGGRSKTQFF
many,12,NA,TRBV20-1,TRBJ1-2,TGCAGTGCTAGCAACGTACTGTCTCCCCTACTCTTC,CSASNVLSPLLF
NA,13,NA,TRBV20-1,TRBJ2-7,TGCAGTGCTAGAGTCCCGGGGGCCTACGAGCAGTACTTC,CSARVPGAYEQYF
NA,21,NA,TRBV21-1,TRBJ1-5,NA,CASSKGQVGQGSGMSNQPQHF
few,14,TRBD1,TRBV5-1,TRBJ2-3,TGCGCCAGCAGCTTGGCAGGGGGCGCCGATACGCAGTATTTT,CASSLAGGADTQYF
NA,15,NA,TRBV5-1,TRBJ1-6,TGCGCCAGCAGCTTATACCCGACAGAGAATTCACCCCTCCACTTT,CASSLYPTENSPLHF
many,15,NA,TRBV28,TRBJ2-6,TGTGCCAGCAGACGCAGGGTATCTGGGGCCAACGTCCTGACTTTC,CASRRRVSGANVLTF
few,14,NA,TRBV7-8,TRBJ2-3,TGTGCCAGCAGCTTAAAGGTGTCGTTGGATACGCAGTATTTT,CASSLKVSLDTQYF
many,15,NA,TRBV20-1,TRBJ2-1,TGCAGTGCTAGCGTAACGACAGGACCCTACAATGAGCAGTTCTTC,CSASVTTGPYNEQFF
many,12,NA,TRBV12-3/TRBV12-4,TRBJ1-5,TGTGCCAGCGGACAGAGCAATCAGCCCCAGCATTTT,CASGQSNQPQHF
many,16,NA,TRBV20-1,TRBJ2-2,TGCAGTGCTAGAGATGGAGGGGGGTTAGGCACCGGGGAGCTGTTTTTT,CSARDGGGLGTGELFF
few,17,TRBD2,TRBV7-8,TRBJ2-2,TGTGCCAGCAGCTTAGCACTAGCGGGAGGGACCACCGGGGAGCTGTTTTTT,CASSLALAGGTTGELFF
many,13,NA,TRBV5-6,TRBJ2-5,TGTGCCAGCAGCCGGAACCTAAAAGAGACCCAGTACTTC,CASSRNLKETQYF
NA,19,NA,TRBV19,TRBJ2-6,TGTGCCAGTAGTATAGATCGGGCAGGGTTATTCTCTGGGGCCAACGTCCTGACTTTC,CASSIDRAGLFSGANVLTF
many,16,NA,TRBV18,TRBJ2-1,TGTGCCAGCTCACCCCCTGGGGGCGGGATCAACAATGAGCAGTTCTTC,CASSPPGGGINNEQFF
NA,16,NA,TRBV28,TRBJ2-7,TGTGCCAGCACTGCCGTAATGGTCCAGACCTCCTACGAGCAGTACTTC,CASTAVMVQTSYEQYF